The clone carrying this TCR beta chain was picked up a small number of times. Its antigen is unknown. V was clipped by 4 bases and J by 7 bases, with 8 bases between them. The CDR3 extends over 12 amino acids. Per germline, CDR1 MDHEN and CDR2 SYDVKM. This specimen belongs to a study of cytomegalovirus exposure and HLA in healthy donors. Primers included in the PCR were 60 Vbeta and 13 Jbeta primers. TCRdb keeps only in-frame clones here, not all; method: immunoSEQ multiplex PCR. The sample contains about 100,000 clones, around 10% of which appear only once. Study outcomes and limitations: Cytomegalovirus-associated status was assigned to about 160 TCR beta chains.

The sample comprised PBMCs. The chain carries TRBV28 and TRBJ1-3; a possible D gene is TRBD1 (5 bases). The sequence was obtained from a man in his forties or fifties in good health and CMV-seropositive. The CDR3 DNA sequence: TGTGCCAGCAGTTCCGCAGGGAACACCATATATTTT. Translating it yields CASSSAGNTIYF.